One and the same sample provided the 11 T cell receptor beta chains below, sequenced in a study of CD8+ T cells in alopecia areata. RNA, once extracted, was reverse transcribed into cDNA for use as the sequencing template. The repertoire was sequenced with immunoSEQ multiplex PCR; TCRdb's copy has only in-frame clones and lacks some. The sample shows approximately 300,000 clones, roughly 60% of them seen only once. Treatment: oral pan-JAK inhibitor, 5-10 mg twice daily. This specimen consisted of CD4+ T cells sorted from blood, obtained at week 24, from a patient treated with tofacitinib. The receptors shown here come from a human donor with alopecia areata.

The rearrangement joins TRBV4-3 to TRBJ2-5; D uncertain. Trimming stripped 9 bases from V and 4 bases from J, with 12 bases between. Germline V gene sequence: CDR1 LGHNA, CDR2 YSLEER. The CDR3 is 12 amino acids. The CDR3 DNA reads TGCGCCAGTCAAGGGAACGGAGAGACCCAGTACTTC. This gives the protein CASQGNGETQYF.

This sequence joins TRBV7-9 and TRBJ1-1; a possible D gene is TRBD1 (5 bases). The CDR3 has 15 residues. V was shortened by 1 base and J by 4 bases, with 13 bases between the two germline ends. CDR1 is SEHNR, CDR2 FQNEAQ, per germline (reference sequence). CDR3 nucleotide sequence: TGTGCCAGCAGCTTAGGCCCAGGGCTGGGCACTGAAGCTTTCTTT. It translates to CASSLGPGLGTEAFF. The complete variable domain, with remaining parts taken from reference TRBV7-9 and TRBJ1-1, reads DTGVSQNPRHKITKRGQNVTFRCDPISEHNRLYWYRQTLGQGPEFLTYFQNEAQLEKSRLLSDRFSAERPKGSFSTLEIQRTEQGDSAMYLCASSLGPGLGTEAFFGQGTRLTVV.

The rearrangement links TRBV7-2 to TRBJ1-2; D might be TRBD1 (6 bases). Trimming removed 5 bases at V and 4 bases at J, with 8 bases between. CDR3 length: 12 amino acids. The V gene's germline CDR1 is SGHTA and CDR2 FQGNSA. In nucleotides, the CDR3 is TGTGCCAGCAGCCTGACAGGCTATGGCTACACCTTC. It codes for CASSLTGYGYTF.

The rearrangement uses TRBV14 and TRBJ2-1; the D gene is possibly TRBD1 (5 bases). The CDR3 has 12 residues. Germline V gene lookup returns CDR1 SGHDN and CDR2 FVKESK. V lost 7 bases and J lost 4, with 8 bases in between. The CDR3 sequence: CASTAGYNEQFF. CDR3 nucleotides: TGTGCCAGCACCGCAGGGTACAATGAGCAGTTCTTC. Full variable domain (outside the CDR3, taken from reference TRBV14 and TRBJ2-1): EAGVTQFPSHSVIEKGQTVTLRCDPISGHDNLYWYRRVMGKEIKFLLHFVKESKQDESGMPNNRFLAERTGGTYSTLKVQPAELEDSGVYFCASTAGYNEQFFGPGTRLTVL.

This clone was found a few times. This chain uses TRBV29-1 with TRBJ1-5; perhaps TRBD1 as D (6 bases). The V and J ends lost 4 bases and 3 bases respectively, with 10 bases between them. This CDR3 comprises 13 residues. Per germline, CDR1 SQVTM and CDR2 ANQGSEA. The CDR3 sequence: CSVGRGDNQPQHF. The DNA for the CDR3 is TGCAGCGTTGGCAGGGGCGACAATCAGCCCCAGCATTTT.

V gene TRBV7-2 combines with J gene TRBJ2-3; 11 bases are shared with TRBD2. The length of the CDR3 is 15 residues. V was clipped by 4 bases and J by 3 bases; unmatched bases: 3. The germline CDR1 and CDR2 sequences are SGHTA and FQGNSA. The CDR3: CASSSTSGETDTQYF. For the CDR3, the DNA is TGTGCCAGCAGCTCGACTAGCGGGGAGACAGATACGCAGTATTTT. The full variable domain, its missing parts supplied by reference TRBV7-2 and TRBJ2-3, is GAGVSQSPSNKVTEKGKDVELRCDPISGHTALYWYRQSLGQGLEFLIYFQGNSAPDKSGLPSDRFSAERTGGSVSTLTIQRTQQEDSAVYLCASSSTSGETDTQYFGPGTRLTVL.

This chain uses TRBV4-1 with TRBJ2-3, with 7 bases aligning to TRBD1. From germline, CDR1 is MGHRA and CDR2 YSYEKL. The CDR3 length is 19 residues. Losses at the gene ends were 0 bases for V and 3 bases for J; bases not matched to a gene: 15. The DNA for the CDR3 is TGCGCCAGCAGCCAAGATCTTTACCCACTACAGGGGACGACAGATACGCAGTATTTT. As protein: CASSQDLYPLQGTTDTQYF.

The V call is TRBV19, the J call TRBJ1-6, with TRBD1 matching over 7 bases. The CDR3 has 14 amino acids. Per germline, CDR1 LNHDA and CDR2 SQIVND (reference sequence). Germline trimming cut 3 bases from V and 8 bases from J; bases unmatched to any gene: 4. The chain's CDR3 is CASSIQGEYSPLHF. Written as DNA, the CDR3 is TGTGCCAGTAGTATCCAGGGGGAATATTCACCCCTCCACTTT.

J is TRBJ1-5 and V is TRBV7-2; a weak D match, TRBD1 (5 bases). V lost 8 bases to trimming and J lost 7 bases, with 15 bases between them. The CDR3 sequence is 13 residues long. CDR1 and CDR2 from the germline V gene are SGHTA and FQGNSA. The chain's CDR3 is CASGGTGGQPQHF. The CDR3 bases are TGTGCCAGCGGCGGGACGGGAGGCCAGCCCCAGCATTTT.

This clone was counted only a few times. The genes are TRBV29-1 and TRBJ2-6, with D unclear. Germline assignment: CDR1 SQVTM and CDR2 ANQGSEA. The V end lost 4 bases, the J end lost 0 bases, and 4 bases lay between the germline ends. This CDR3 has 13 residues. For the CDR3, the DNA is TGCAGCGTTGCTAGCTCTGGGGCCAACGTCCTGACTTTC. Residues: CSVASSGANVLTF. The full variable domain, with the rest looked up from reference TRBV29-1 and TRBJ2-6, is SAVISQKPSRDICQRGTSLTIQCQVDSQVTMMFWYRQQPGQSLTLIATANQGSEATYESGFVIDKFPISRPNLTFSTLTVSNMSPEDSSIYLCSVASSGANVLTFGAGSRLTVL.

V usage is TRBV27 and J usage is TRBJ1-2; tentatively, D is TRBD1 (5 bases). In germline, CDR1 is MNHEY, CDR2 SMNVEV (reference sequence). The CDR3 sequence is 13 residues long. The V end lost 7 bases, the J end lost 8 bases, and 17 bases lay between the germline ends. The CDR3 region is CASTTGTLGGYTF. The CDR3 nucleotides are TGTGCCAGCACGACCGGGACCCTAGGAGGCTACACCTTC.